Sequencing of this TCR beta chain was carried out in a study of blood T cell repertoires in COVID-19. Study-level background: Researchers got acute and convalescent COVID-19 samples from the United States, Italy and Spain. The analysed material was cDNA or gDNA that came from T cells, B-cell-depleted T cells, or PBMCs.

Germline-derived CDR1 and CDR2 are ENHRY and SYGVKD. The CDR3 loop spans 16 amino acids. V lost 2 bases to trimming and J lost 6 bases; unmatched junction nucleotides: 7. Authors' methods: From reference gene primer amplification, estimates of nucleated cell counts were derived. Sequencing used immunoSEQ multiplex PCR; TCRdb keeps in-frame clones, though not all of them. The DNA gave D and trimming, while V, J and clone size come from that table. The profile covers roughly 100,000 clones, with around 90% appearing a single time and around 4% taken by the ten largest. The V and J genes are TRBV10-3 and TRBJ1-4, with 9 bases that match TRBD1. The sequencing sample was made of peripheral blood. The TCR sequence derives from a man aged 18-30 years with acute or convalescent COVID-19. The CDR3 loop reads CAISEPRTGEDEKLFF. The CDR3 nucleotides are TGTGCCATCAGTGAGCCTCGGACAGGGGAGGATGAAAAACTGTTTTTT.